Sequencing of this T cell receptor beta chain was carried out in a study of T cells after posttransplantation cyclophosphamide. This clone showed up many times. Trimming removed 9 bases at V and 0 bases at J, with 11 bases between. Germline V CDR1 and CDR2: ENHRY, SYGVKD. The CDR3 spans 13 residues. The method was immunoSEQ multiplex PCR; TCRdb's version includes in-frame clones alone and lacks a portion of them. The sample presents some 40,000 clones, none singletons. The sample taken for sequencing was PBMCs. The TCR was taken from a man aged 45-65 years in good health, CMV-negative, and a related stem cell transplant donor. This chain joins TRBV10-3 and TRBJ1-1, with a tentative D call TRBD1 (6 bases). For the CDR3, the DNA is TGTGCCATAAGGGGGTTGGTGAACACTGAAGCTTTCTTT. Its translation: CAIRGLVNTEAFF.